This T cell receptor (beta chain) was identified during a study of beta chain features in type 1 diabetes. In the study overall: Healthy donors resembled patients in age, gender and cell yields.

Whole-study findings and limits: Patients with Type 1 diabetes showed moderately but significantly shorter TCRB CDR3s in all four CD4+ subsets.

Germline trimming cut 5 bases from V and 3 bases from J; bases unmatched to any gene: 6. The germline gives CDR1 KGHSH, CDR2 LQKENI. This CDR3 has 15 residues. All of the isolated RNA was reverse transcribed, so expressed TCRB transcripts were sequenced. TCRdb's copy holds only in-frame clones and misses some; the assay was immunoSEQ multiplex PCR. The data hold around 340,000 clones, with about a tenth observed a single time. This clone was seen a few times. Its antigen is as yet unknown. The chain uses TRBV18 and TRBJ2-2; 7 bases match TRBD1. The source is a man younger than 45 with type 1 diabetes. Material: central memory CD4+ T cells from blood. The CDR3 reads CASSSGTAHTGELFF. DNA of the CDR3: TGTGCCAGCTCATCGGGGACAGCACACACCGGGGAGCTGTTTTTT.